The 3 T cell receptor beta chains below all came from one sample that was sequenced in a study of T cells in Graves' hyperthyroidism and ophthalmopathy. RNA transcripts gave rise to amplified TCR beta CDR3 regions. When the TCR CDR3 underwent first-round RT-PCR, the HTBI primer set was used. One entry per CDR3 protein results from TCRdb running MiXCR on the multiplex PCR reads. The repertoire has about 710,000 distinct CDR3 sequences, roughly 15% of them found once; the top ten carry 8.4%. Sample: blood. These receptors originate from a man between 18 and 29 years old with Graves' hyperthyroidism.

This clonotype was seen a handful of times. J is TRBJ2-4 and V is TRBV6-6; D might be TRBD2 (5 bases). Germline lookup yields CDR1 MNHNY and CDR2 SVGAGI (reference sequence). The V end lost 2 bases, the J end lost 0 bases, and 11 bases lay between the germline ends. The CDR3 has 16 amino acids. The CDR3 DNA reads TGTGCCAGCAGTTACGTCAGGAGCGGAGCCAAAAACATTCAGTACTTC. It yields the protein CASSYVRSGAKNIQYF.

This clonotype has ten or more counts. The J gene is TRBJ2-3, the V gene TRBV20-1; 7 bases match TRBD2. The CDR3 covers 15 residues. V shed 6 bases and J 2 bases; nucleotides not matched to a gene: 11. CDR1 and CDR2 from the germline V gene are DFQATT and SNEGSKA (reference sequence). CDR3 loop: CSALPSAGLTDTQYF. DNA for the CDR3: TGCAGTGCCCTCCCCTCAGCGGGACTCACAGATACGCAGTATTTT.

In this sample, this clonotype turned up many times. The chain couples TRBV20-1 to TRBJ2-7, with D perhaps matching TRBD2 (6 bases). Germline V gene sequence: CDR1 DFQATT, CDR2 SNEGSKA (reference sequence). V was trimmed by 4 bases and J by 0 bases, leaving 16 bases between them. The CDR3 totals 15 residues. CDR3 amino acids: CSATGGALLSYEQYF. Here the CDR3 DNA reads TGCAGTGCTACCGGGGGAGCCCTACTCTCCTACGAGCAGTACTTC.